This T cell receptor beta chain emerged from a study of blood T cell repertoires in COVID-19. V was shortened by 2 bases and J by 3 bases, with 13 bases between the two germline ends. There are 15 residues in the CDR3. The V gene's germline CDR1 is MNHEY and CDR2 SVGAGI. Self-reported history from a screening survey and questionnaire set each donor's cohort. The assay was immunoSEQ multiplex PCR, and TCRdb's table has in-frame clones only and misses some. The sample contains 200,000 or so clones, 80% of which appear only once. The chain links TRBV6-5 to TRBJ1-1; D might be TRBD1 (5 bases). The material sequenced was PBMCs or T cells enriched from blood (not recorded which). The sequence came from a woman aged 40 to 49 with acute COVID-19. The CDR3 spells CASSYRGFEDTEAFF. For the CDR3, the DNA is TGTGCCAGCAGTTACAGGGGTTTCGAGGACACTGAAGCTTTCTTT.